The 7 T cell receptor beta chains below all came from one sample that was sequenced in a study of cytomegalovirus exposure and HLA in healthy donors. A multiplex PCR was run with 60 Vbeta primers and 13 Jbeta primers. Method: immunoSEQ multiplex PCR; TCRdb's copy keeps in-frame clones and lacks some. The sample shows around 150,000 clones, around 82% of them seen only once. Source material: PBMCs. The source of these receptors is a man aged 45-65 years in good health and CMV-seronegative.

J is TRBJ2-7 and V is TRBV9, with TRBD2 identical over 8 bases. Trimming at V came to 3 bases and at J to 2 bases, leaving 13 bases not matched to a gene. This CDR3 spans 17 amino acids. Germline CDR1 is SGDLS and CDR2 is YYNGEE. The DNA of the CDR3 is TGTGCCAGCAGCGCCCACCGACCCGGTAGCGGGACCTACGAGCAGTACTTC. It codes for CASSAHRPGSGTYEQYF.

J is TRBJ1-1 and V is TRBV7-9; possibly TRBD1 for D (6 bases). Trimming removed 4 bases from V and 10 bases from J, with 19 bases in between. The CDR3 is made up of 14 amino acids. CDR1 and CDR2 (germline): SEHNR, FQNEAQ (reference sequence). The CDR3 coding sequence is TGTGCCAGCAGCTCGCTACAGGGAACTGGAGGAGCTTTCTTT. This encodes CASSSLQGTGGAFF.

Only a few counts were recorded for this clone. The V gene is TRBV6-5, the J gene TRBJ2-5, with TRBD2 matching 12 bases. Trimming removed 3 bases from V and 4 bases from J; junction bases left unmatched: 3. The CDR3 is made up of 15 amino acids. Germline lookup yields CDR1 MNHEY and CDR2 SVGAGI. For the CDR3, the DNA is TGTGCCAGCAGTTATAGACTAGCGGGGGCAGAGACCCAGTACTTC. This translates into CASSYRLAGAETQYF.

This clone appeared a few times. This rearrangement joins TRBV14 to TRBJ2-5; tentative D call: TRBD1 (6 bases). Between the trimmed V and J ends, which lost 4 bases and 3 bases, there was a span of 9 bases. In germline, CDR1 is SGHDN, CDR2 FVKESK. The CDR3 runs to 13 residues. CDR3 in amino acids: CASSRRGEETQYF. CDR3 DNA sequence: TGTGCCAGCAGCCGCAGGGGAGAAGAGACCCAGTACTTC.

The rearrangement links TRBV5-1 to TRBJ1-2; 7 bases match TRBD1. The CDR3 consists of 15 residues. V dropped 0 bases and J dropped 5; count of bases not matched to a gene: 7. Per germline, CDR1 SGHRS and CDR2 YFSETQ. CDR3 DNA: TGCGCCAGCAGCTTGGAAACAGGGGTGAGGTATGGCTACACCTTC. This codes for CASSLETGVRYGYTF.

This chain connects TRBV20-1 to TRBJ2-1, with no clear D. The germline V and J ends were trimmed by 1 base and 9 bases, with 7 bases remaining between them. The length of the CDR3 is 11 residues. Germline values: CDR1 DFQATT, CDR2 SNEGSKA (reference sequence). For the CDR3, the DNA is TGCAGTGCTAGAGGAGCAGGTGAGCAGTTCTTC. Its translation: CSARGAGEQFF.

The chain combines TRBV5-1 with TRBJ2-3; the D gene is possibly TRBD2 (6 bases). V shed 4 bases and J shed 3 bases, with 15 bases lying between them. This CDR3 contains 15 residues. CDR1 and CDR2 from the germline V gene are SGHRS and YFSETQ. CDR3: CASSTRDFSTDTQYF. The CDR3 region has the DNA TGCGCCAGCAGCACAAGGGACTTTTCTACAGATACGCAGTATTTT.